The entry that follows covers one TCR beta chain sequence. Antigen: not known. CDR3 length equals 17 residues. V was shortened by 5 bases and J by 0 bases, with 18 bases between the two germline ends. Germline CDR1 reads LNHDA; CDR2 reads SQIVND (reference sequence). These data originate in a study of T-cell memory formation after mild COVID-19. Overall study context: In these data, TCR clusters were largely donor specific. Overall study findings and caveats: Balance between CD4 and CD8 was seen in clones contracting day 15 to 85, and a CD4+ lean was seen in later expanders. Clones that contracted clustered mainly in CM and EM if CD4+ and in EMRA if CD8+.

Using constant-segment primers, 5'RACE produced TCR alpha and TCR beta cDNA libraries carrying sample barcodes and UMIs. MiXCR, applied by TCRdb to the 5' RACE reads, yields one record per CDR3 protein. This table has around 440,000 distinct CDR3 sequences, about 18% appearing once. The chain has TRBV19 and TRBJ2-3; a possible D gene is TRBD1 (6 bases). The source is an adult woman who had mild COVID-19 (a few samples of this study predate the infection). Cell type and time point are not known. Specimen: PBMCs or a T cell subset sorted from them (not recorded which). This CDR3 reads CASSSRWDTLSTDTQYF. The DNA of the CDR3 is TGTGCCAGTAGTTCACGTTGGGACACCTTAAGCACAGATACGCAGTATTTT.